A selection of T cell receptor beta chains follows, all from one sample in a study of blood T cell repertoires in COVID-19. The method was immunoSEQ multiplex PCR; TCRdb's version includes in-frame clones alone and lacks a portion of them. The repertoire holds 210,000 or so clones, around four fifths seen once, with less than 3.5% in the top ten. Sequencing used peripheral blood. The receptor set was obtained from a man aged 50 to 59 with active or convalescent COVID-19. Both conserved end residues are part of each CDR3. Fields, in order: CDR3 protein, J gene, V gene.

CASSLYGGMERGYTF | TRBJ1-2 | TRBV5-1
CASSLEGQSNSPLHF | TRBJ1-6 | TRBV11-2
CASSFSRRSSGNTIYF | TRBJ1-3 | TRBV7-2
CASSYLRQDTQYF | TRBJ2-3 | TRBV14
CAWADRGTEAFF | TRBJ1-1 | TRBV30
CASIAGEGELFF | TRBJ2-2 | TRBV25-1
CASRHRKSNYEQYF | TRBJ2-7 | TRBV6-5
CASSGGQGLNTGELFF | TRBJ2-2 | TRBV5-1
CASSEGGTSGRGEQFF | TRBJ2-1 | TRBV2
CASSWDRDHEQYF | TRBJ2-7 | TRBV12-3/TRBV12-4
CASSIVGGRGNSPLHF | TRBJ1-6 | TRBV19
CASSPSQGEEAFF | TRBJ1-1 | TRBV18
CATYGGLSGNTIYF | TRBJ1-3 | TRBV2
CSVEAAGRTYEQYF | TRBJ2-7 | TRBV29-1
CASSQGGIAVPREQYF | TRBJ2-7 | TRBV4-1
CATSDLEYTDTQYF | TRBJ2-3 | TRBV24-1
CASSLTGTGHDEAFF | TRBJ1-1 | TRBV7-9
CASSRRRAGTRGAGELFF | TRBJ2-2 | TRBV7-8
CAWGPGTGTNEKLFF | TRBJ1-4 | TRBV30
CSARKLAEQFF | TRBJ2-1 | TRBV20-1
CASSQAQGVLRYGYTF | TRBJ1-2 | TRBV3-1/TRBV3-2
CASSQVSGGRLNGYTF | TRBJ1-2 | TRBV4-3
CASSQGPQGNLATNEKLFF | TRBJ1-4 | TRBV4-1
CASSRGQGNEQYF | TRBJ2-7 | TRBV3-1/TRBV3-2
CASSTAGNQPQHF | TRBJ1-5 | TRBV6-5
CASSIRTVSSYEQYF | TRBJ2-7 | TRBV19
CASGGLAGGGLQETQYF | TRBJ2-5 | TRBV7-7
CASSFYRGANYGYTF | TRBJ1-2 | TRBV6-5
CASSPGTSGITDTQYF | TRBJ2-3 | TRBV5-4
CASVPPGTVSNQPQHF | TRBJ1-5 | TRBV28
CASSLGQGTNYGYTF | TRBJ1-2 | TRBV7-8
CASSHPSGELFF | TRBJ2-2 | TRBV3-1/TRBV3-2
CASSQEVAVYNEQFF | TRBJ2-1 | TRBV3-1/TRBV3-2
CASSQEWSGSYNEQFF | TRBJ2-1 | TRBV4-1
CATSEPGENGYEQYF | TRBJ2-7 | TRBV24-1
CASSANVAGSDGYTF | TRBJ1-2 | TRBV9
CASSATLQGEAFF | TRBJ1-1 | TRBV9
CASSLVRGTGELFF | TRBJ2-2 | TRBV7-2
CASSLGLAGGQETQYF | TRBJ2-5 | TRBV6-2/TRBV6-3
CASSPRAVNTGELFF | TRBJ2-2 | TRBV3-1/TRBV3-2
CASSPLSATYEQYF | TRBJ2-7 | TRBV7-9
CASSLGPANYGYTF | TRBJ1-2 | TRBV7-2
CASSPSGQGYGYTF | TRBJ1-2 | TRBV28
CASSPGTSGSRTSYNEQFF | TRBJ2-1 | TRBV4-2
CASSREGNYGYTF | TRBJ1-2 | TRBV11-2
CSASSRLNEQYF | TRBJ2-7 | TRBV20-1
CASSILGQGAYGYTF | TRBJ1-2 | TRBV19
CASSEAWGDLYEQYF | TRBJ2-7 | TRBV2
CASSRDIVSYEQYF | TRBJ2-7 | TRBV2
CAISEPPSTGNYGYTF | TRBJ1-2 | TRBV10-3
CASSYTSGTTYEQYF | TRBJ2-7 | TRBV6-5
CAQEGATGTYEQYF | TRBJ2-7 | TRBV30
CASSLIGQANYGYTF | TRBJ1-2 | TRBV5-5
CASSLTQGWGEQYF | TRBJ2-7 | TRBV5-1
CAISEGGNQETQYF | TRBJ2-5 | TRBV10-3
CASSPGVTDGGEQFF | TRBJ2-1 | TRBV5-1